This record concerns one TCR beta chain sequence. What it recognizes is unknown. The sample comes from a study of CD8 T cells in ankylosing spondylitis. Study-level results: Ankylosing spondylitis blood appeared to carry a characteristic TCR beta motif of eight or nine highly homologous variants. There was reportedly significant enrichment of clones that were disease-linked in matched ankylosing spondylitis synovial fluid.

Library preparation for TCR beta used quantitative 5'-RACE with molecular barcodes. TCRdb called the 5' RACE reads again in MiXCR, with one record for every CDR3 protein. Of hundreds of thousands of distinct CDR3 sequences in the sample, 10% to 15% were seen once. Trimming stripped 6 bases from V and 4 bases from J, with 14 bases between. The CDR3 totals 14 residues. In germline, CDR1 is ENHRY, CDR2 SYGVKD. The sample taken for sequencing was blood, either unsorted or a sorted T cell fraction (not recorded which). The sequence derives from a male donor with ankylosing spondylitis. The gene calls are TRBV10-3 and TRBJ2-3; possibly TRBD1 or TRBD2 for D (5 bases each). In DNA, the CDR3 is TGTGCCATCAGCGATCGAGGGGTGGCAGATACGCAGTATTTT. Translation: CAISDRGVADTQYF.